This is a list of T cell receptor beta chains from one sample in a study of blood T cell repertoires in COVID-19. Sequencing used immunoSEQ multiplex PCR; TCRdb keeps in-frame clones, though not all of them. The data hold around 200,000 clones, with approximately 86% observed a single time. Sequencing used peripheral blood. These receptor sequences come from a man aged 25-45 years with acute or convalescent COVID-19. CDR3s include the opening cysteine and the closing phenylalanine or tryptophan. The D gene is left open where the match is weak. Clone sizes are given selectively: once, few, many, or a class where the clone is expanded.

v_call: TRBV5-1; d_call: TRBD1; clone_size: -; j_call: TRBJ2-1; cdr3_length: 16; cdr3_aa: CASSSSTGGSLNEQFF; cdr3_nt: TGCGCCAGCAGTTCATCGACAGGGGGGAGTCTGAATGAGCAGTTCTTC
v_call: TRBV12-3/TRBV12-4; d_call: TRBD1; clone_size: -; j_call: TRBJ1-1; cdr3_length: 13; cdr3_aa: CASRTGGRPEAFF; cdr3_nt: TGTGCCAGCAGAACAGGGGGACGACCTGAAGCTTTCTTT
v_call: TRBV21-1; d_call: -; clone_size: -; j_call: TRBJ1-6; cdr3_length: 16; cdr3_aa: CASMEPTGDLDSPLHF; cdr3_nt: TGTGCCAGCATGGAACCGACAGGGGACTTGGATTCACCCCTCCACTTT
v_call: TRBV6-1; d_call: TRBD2; clone_size: -; j_call: TRBJ2-3; cdr3_length: 16; cdr3_aa: CASSDRLAGGSDTQYF; cdr3_nt: TGTGCCAGCAGTGACAGACTAGCGGGGGGTTCAGATACGCAGTATTTT
v_call: TRBV19; d_call: TRBD1; clone_size: -; j_call: TRBJ1-6; cdr3_length: 17; cdr3_aa: CASSMPPGQGKNSPLHF; cdr3_nt: TGTGCCAGTAGTATGCCCCCTGGACAGGGGAAGAATTCACCCCTCCACTTT
v_call: TRBV11-3; d_call: -; clone_size: -; j_call: TRBJ1-3; cdr3_length: 15; cdr3_aa: CASSLGGGSGNTIYF; cdr3_nt: TGTGCCAGCAGCTTAGGAGGCGGCTCTGGAAACACCATATATTTT
v_call: TRBV6-5; d_call: -; clone_size: -; j_call: TRBJ2-5; cdr3_length: 12; cdr3_aa: CASSPLLETQYF; cdr3_nt: TGTGCCAGCAGTCCCCTCCTCGAGACCCAGTACTTC
v_call: TRBV27; d_call: -; clone_size: -; j_call: TRBJ1-5; cdr3_length: 18; cdr3_aa: CARTPRTDSLYSNQPQHF; cdr3_nt: TGTGCCAGGACCCCGAGGACGGACTCACTCTATAGCAATCAGCCCCAGCATTTT
v_call: TRBV30; d_call: -; clone_size: once; j_call: TRBJ1-4; cdr3_length: 15; cdr3_aa: CAWSEWIAAGGKLFF; cdr3_nt: TGTGCCTGGAGTGAATGGATCGCCGCCGGAGGGAAACTGTTTTTT
v_call: TRBV19; d_call: TRBD2; clone_size: -; j_call: TRBJ2-3; cdr3_length: 19; cdr3_aa: CASSQLAGGQRLLTDTQYF; cdr3_nt: TGTGCCAGTAGTCAGCTAGCGGGGGGGCAGCGGTTGTTAACAGATACGCAGTATTTT
v_call: TRBV19; d_call: -; clone_size: -; j_call: TRBJ1-6; cdr3_length: 13; cdr3_aa: CASLDSYNSPLHF; cdr3_nt: TGTGCCAGCTTGGACAGCTATAATTCACCCCTCCACTTT
v_call: TRBV4-1; d_call: -; clone_size: -; j_call: TRBJ1-3; cdr3_length: 16; cdr3_aa: CASSQPTGFPGNTIYF; cdr3_nt: TGCGCCAGCAGCCAGCCAACAGGGTTCCCTGGAAACACCATATATTTT
v_call: TRBV9; d_call: TRBD2; clone_size: -; j_call: TRBJ2-1; cdr3_length: 14; cdr3_aa: CASSQGLAYNEQFF; cdr3_nt: TGTGCCAGCAGCCAGGGACTAGCCTACAATGAGCAGTTCTTC
v_call: TRBV19; d_call: -; clone_size: -; j_call: TRBJ1-2; cdr3_length: 15; cdr3_aa: CASSIQQGLSGGYTF; cdr3_nt: TGTGCCAGTAGTATACAACAGGGTCTTTCTGGTGGCTACACCTTC
v_call: TRBV10-2; d_call: -; clone_size: -; j_call: TRBJ2-3; cdr3_length: 15; cdr3_aa: CASSDSYAGGDTQYF; cdr3_nt: TGCGCCAGCAGTGATAGTTACGCCGGCGGGGATACGCAGTATTTT
v_call: TRBV6-6; d_call: -; clone_size: -; j_call: TRBJ2-4; cdr3_length: 15; cdr3_aa: CASTSRRQGGHIQYF; cdr3_nt: TGTGCCAGCACCTCAAGGCGACAGGGAGGTCACATTCAGTACTTC